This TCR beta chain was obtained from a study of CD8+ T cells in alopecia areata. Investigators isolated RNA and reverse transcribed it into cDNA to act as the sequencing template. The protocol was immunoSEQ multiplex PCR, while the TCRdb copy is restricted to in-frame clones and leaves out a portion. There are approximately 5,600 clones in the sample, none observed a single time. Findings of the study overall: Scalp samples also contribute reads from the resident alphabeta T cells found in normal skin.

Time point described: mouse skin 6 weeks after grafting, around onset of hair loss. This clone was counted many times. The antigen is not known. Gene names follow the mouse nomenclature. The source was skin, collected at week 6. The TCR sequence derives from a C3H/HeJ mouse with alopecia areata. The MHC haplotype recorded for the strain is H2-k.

The CDR3: CASSLGYAEQFF. Incomplete CDR3 DNA: TGTGCCAGCAGTCTGGGGTATGCT. V and J are TRBV19 and TRBJ2-1, with D possibly TRBD2 on 6 matching bases. The read finishes 4 residues shy of the CDR3 end, and the germline J gene is used to complete it. Trimming pared 4 bases from V and 4 bases from J, leaving 6 bases between. The CDR3 consists of 12 residues. Germline CDR1 is FNHDT and CDR2 is SITEND (reference sequence).